The clone carrying this T cell receptor beta chain was detected many times. As yet, its antigen is unknown. This specimen comes from a study of identical twins. The study, taken as a whole, reports: With beta out-of-frame sequences, excess sharing by twins was weaker. Compared with unrelated sharing, twin-shared out-of-frame alpha sequences had more low-probability sequences. Beta clonotypes that were abundant in cord blood contained fewer insertions, a pattern absent from memory repertoires.

TCRdb re-called the 5' RACE reads through MiXCR, storing one row per CDR3 protein. Seen here are 200,000 to 300,000 distinct CDR3 sequences, roughly 10% observed once, and the top ten hold 9% to 10%. Losses at the gene ends were 5 bases for V and 2 bases for J; bases not matched to a gene: 6. This CDR3 has 14 amino acids. From germline, CDR1 is SGHTA and CDR2 FQGNSA. Each donor (without exception) was a healthy Caucasian. V is TRBV7-2 and J is TRBJ2-7; 7 bases match TRBD2. The source of this sequence is a man aged 45-60 years in good health. The material sequenced was memory T cells sorted from blood. CDR3 coding DNA: TGTGCCAGCAGCCTAGGACTAGGCCCCTACGAGCAGTACTTC. It encodes CASSLGLGPYEQYF.